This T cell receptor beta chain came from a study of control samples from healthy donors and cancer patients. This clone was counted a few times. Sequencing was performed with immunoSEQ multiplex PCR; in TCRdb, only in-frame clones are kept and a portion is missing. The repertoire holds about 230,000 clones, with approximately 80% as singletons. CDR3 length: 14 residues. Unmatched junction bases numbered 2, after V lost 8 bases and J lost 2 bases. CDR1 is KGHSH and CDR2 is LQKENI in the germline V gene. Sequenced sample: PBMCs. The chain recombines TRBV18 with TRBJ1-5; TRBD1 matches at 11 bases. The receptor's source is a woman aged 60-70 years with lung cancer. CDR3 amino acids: CASGQGAGNQPQHF. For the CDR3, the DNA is TGTGCCAGCGGACAGGGGGCCGGCAATCAGCCCCAGCATTTT.